The 17 T cell receptor beta chains below were found in one sample sequenced in a study of OX40 agonist ivuxolimab in advanced cancers. Repertoires were generated with immunoSEQ multiplex PCR, while TCRdb's copy carries only in-frame clones and drops some. The sample includes about 80,000 clones, almost 85% of them seen just once. Source: CD4+ or CD8+ T cells sorted from blood, taken in a trial of the OX40 agonist ivuxolimab. These receptors were collected from an adult with an advanced solid tumor such as melanoma, head and neck, liver or kidney cancer.

The chain has TRBV7-2 and TRBJ2-2, with 13 nucleotides matching TRBD2. CDR1 and CDR2 from the germline V gene are SGHTA and FQGNSA. This CDR3 has 15 residues. V was clipped by 5 bases and J by 6 bases; unmatched bases: 3. CDR3 amino acids: CASSITSGGAGELFF. CDR3 in DNA: TGTGCCAGCAGCATAACTAGCGGGGGGGCCGGGGAGCTGTTTTTT.

The chain uses TRBV4-1 and TRBJ1-3; D remains ambiguous. This CDR3 spans 15 amino acids. V lost 0 bases and J 4 bases, leaving 10 bases between the germline ends. Germline CDR1 reads MGHRA; CDR2 reads YSYEKL. The CDR3 coding sequence is TGCGCCAGCAGCCAAGATATCGGGCGCGGAAACACCATATATTTT. The encoded protein is CASSQDIGRGNTIYF.

V is TRBV10-3 and J is TRBJ2-2; 8 bases map to TRBD1. The CDR3 runs to 15 residues. Germline CDR1 reads ENHRY; CDR2 reads SYGVKD. J gave up 0 bases and V 5 bases, and 2 bases lay outside the gene matches. The CDR3 is CAISLQGANTGELFF. The CDR3 DNA sequence: TGTGCCATCAGTTTACAGGGGGCGAACACCGGGGAGCTGTTTTTT.

The chain carries TRBV7-2 and TRBJ2-4, with 7 bases identical to TRBD1. The CDR3 contains 13 residues. V lost 5 bases, J lost 6 bases, and 4 bases stayed unmatched. Germline V lookup: CDR1 SGHTA, CDR2 FQGNSA. In nucleotides, the CDR3 is TGTGCCAGCAGCCCGACAGGGTCAAACATTCAGTACTTC. Amino acid sequence: CASSPTGSNIQYF.

V is TRBV4-3 and J is TRBJ2-3, with D maybe TRBD2 (5 bases). CDR3 length: 15 amino acids. Germline V CDR1 and CDR2: LGHNA, YSLEER. The V and J ends lost 3 bases and 1 base respectively, with 11 bases between them. The CDR3 nucleotides read TGCGCCAGCAGCCAGTCGAGGGTGGGCACAGATACGCAGTATTTT. It encodes CASSQSRVGTDTQYF.

The chain is built from TRBV10-2 and TRBJ1-3; D not certain. The CDR3 sequence is 16 residues long. V lost 6 bases and J lost 0, with 15 bases in between. Germline V gene data show CDR1 as WSHSY and CDR2 as SAAADI. Here the CDR3 DNA reads TGCGCCAGCAGCCACGGGTCCCTGAGCTCTGGAAACACCATATATTTT. The encoded protein is CASSHGSLSSGNTIYF.

This clone was seen more than once but under ten times. The CDR3 coding sequence is TGCAGTGCTAGAGGTCAGTCAACCCAGCATTTT. It specifies CSARGQSTQHF. The rearrangement uses TRBV20-1 and TRBJ1-5; D is unclear. This CDR3 contains 11 residues. Germline CDR1 and CDR2: DFQATT and SNEGSKA (reference sequence). V dropped 1 base and J dropped 11 bases, with 9 bases sitting between them.

The rearrangement uses TRBV9 and TRBJ1-1; 7 bases align to TRBD1. CDR3 length: 14 amino acids. CDR1 is SGDLS and CDR2 is YYNGEE in the germline V gene. After removal of 0 bases from V and 3 bases from J, the junction contained 2 bases not matched to a gene. In nucleotides, the CDR3 is TGTGCCAGCAGCGTAGGGCAGGGGGACACTGAAGCTTTCTTT. Translated: CASSVGQGDTEAFF.

J is TRBJ2-7 and V is TRBV5-4; D possibly matches TRBD1 or TRBD2 (6 bases each). The germline V gene encodes CDR1 SGHNT and CDR2 YYREEE (reference sequence). The V gene lost 5 bases and the J gene lost 0 bases, with 15 bases spanning the gap. The CDR3 loop spans 15 amino acids. CDR3 region: CASREGVGSSYEQYF. CDR3 nucleotides: TGTGCCAGCAGGGAGGGGGTGGGAAGCTCCTACGAGCAGTACTTC.

This clone was observed once. The gene calls are TRBV19 and TRBJ1-1, with D possibly being TRBD1 (5 bases). The V gene lost 3 bases and the J gene lost 0 bases, with 11 bases spanning the gap. The CDR3 consists of 15 residues. Per germline, CDR1 LNHDA and CDR2 SQIVND (reference sequence). Here the CDR3 reads CASSIGALMNTEAFF. CDR3 DNA sequence: TGTGCCAGTAGTATCGGGGCGTTAATGAACACTGAAGCTTTCTTT.

This clone was recorded once. V and J are TRBV2 and TRBJ2-7, with 8 bases aligning to TRBD1. J lost 2 bases, V lost 6 bases, and 9 bases had no gene match. The germline V gene has CDR1 SNHLY and CDR2 FYNNEI. The CDR3 runs to 15 residues. The CDR3 protein is CASSQDPGQAYEQYF. The CDR3 DNA reads TGTGCCAGCAGCCAGGACCCGGGACAGGCCTACGAGCAGTACTTC. Full variable domain (missing parts from reference TRBV2 and TRBJ2-7): EPEVTQTPSHQVTQMGQEVILRCVPISNHLYFYWYRQILGQKVEFLVSFYNNEISEKSEIFDDQFSVERPDGSNFTLKIRSTKLEDSAMYFCASSQDPGQAYEQYFGPGTRLTVT.

The genes are TRBV2 and TRBJ1-5; D is unclear. Trimming removed 4 bases from V and 3 bases from J, with 13 bases in between. CDR3 length: 15 residues. Looked up from germline, CDR1 is SNHLY and CDR2 is FYNNEI. The CDR3: CASSGGRRNNQPQHF. The CDR3 region has the DNA TGTGCCAGCAGTGGAGGCAGGCGGAACAATCAGCCCCAGCATTTT.

The rearrangement links TRBV5-6 to TRBJ2-5, with D unclear. CDR3 length: 13 residues. The V and J ends lost 4 bases and 2 bases respectively, with 9 bases between them. Germline CDR1 and CDR2: SGHDT and YYEEEE. The CDR3 is CASSRGLQETQYF. As DNA, the CDR3 is TGTGCCAGCAGCCGCGGTCTTCAAGAGACCCAGTACTTC.

In its sample, this clone was seen once. This rearrangement joins TRBV5-6 to TRBJ1-3; 7 bases are shared with TRBD1. Germline V gives CDR1 SGHDT, CDR2 YYEEEE. CDR3 length: 15 residues. Trimming removed 6 bases from V and 2 bases from J; junction bases left unmatched: 8. The CDR3 sequence: CASTRGGRTGNTIYF. The DNA of the CDR3 is TGTGCCAGCACCAGGGGGGGACGAACTGGAAACACCATATATTTT. The full variable domain, with the rest looked up from reference TRBV5-6 and TRBJ1-3, is DAGVTQSPTHLIKTRGQQVTLRCSPKSGHDTVSWYQQALGQGPQFIFQYYEEEERQRGNFPDRFSGHQFPNYSSELNVNALLLGDSALYLCASTRGGRTGNTIYFGEGSWLTVV.

This clone was counted between two and nine times. V gene TRBV7-8 combines with J gene TRBJ1-4, with 7 bases lining up with TRBD1. Germline loops: CDR1 SGHVS, CDR2 FQNEAQ. With V trimmed by 6 bases and J by 3 bases, 7 bases remained unmatched. The CDR3 has 15 amino acids. Written as DNA, the CDR3 is TGTGCCAGCAGGGATTCCGGGACAGCTAATGAAAAACTGTTTTTT. This encodes CASRDSGTANEKLFF.

The rearrangement joins TRBV30 to TRBJ2-1; either TRBD1 or TRBD2 may supply D (6 bases each). The germline V gene has CDR1 GTSNPN and CDR2 SVGIG (reference sequence). The CDR3 runs 14 residues. V lost 4 bases to trimming and J lost 4 bases, with 14 bases between them. CDR3 bases: TGTGCCTGGAATAAGGGGGGCTCTTACAATGAGCAGTTCTTC. This translates into CAWNKGGSYNEQFF.

This chain joins TRBV18 and TRBJ1-4; D remains unclear. Germline V gene lookup returns CDR1 KGHSH and CDR2 LQKENI. Trimming removed 0 bases at V and 3 bases at J, with 5 bases between. The CDR3 spans 14 residues. The CDR3 reads CASSPPDPNEKLFF. As DNA, the CDR3 is TGTGCCAGCTCACCACCGGATCCTAATGAAAAACTGTTTTTT.